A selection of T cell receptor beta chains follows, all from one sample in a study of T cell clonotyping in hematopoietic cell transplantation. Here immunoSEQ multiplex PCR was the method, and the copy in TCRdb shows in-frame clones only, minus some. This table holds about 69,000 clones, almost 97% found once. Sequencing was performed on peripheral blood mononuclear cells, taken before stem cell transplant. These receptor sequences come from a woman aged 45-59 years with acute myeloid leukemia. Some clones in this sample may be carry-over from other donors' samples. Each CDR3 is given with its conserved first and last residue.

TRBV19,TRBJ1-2,CASSTHQGWDRESSGGGYTF
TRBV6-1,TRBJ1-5,CASSGPNRGPGQPQHF
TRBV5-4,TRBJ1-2,CASSLDSAVYGYTF
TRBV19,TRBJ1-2,CASSAYPGQGILGYTF
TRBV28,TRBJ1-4,CASSLRGLGEKLFF
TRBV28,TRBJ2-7,CASSPPKEQYF
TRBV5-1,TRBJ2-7,CASSPGGYEQYF
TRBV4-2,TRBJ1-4,CASSRRGGGTNEKLFF
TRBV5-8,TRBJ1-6,CASSLEDRGSPLHF
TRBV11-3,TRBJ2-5,CASSRTDQETQYF
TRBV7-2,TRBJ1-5,CASSFLFDRSGNQPQHF
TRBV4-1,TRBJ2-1,CASSQDVSASGNEQFF
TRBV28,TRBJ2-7,CASELAATYEQYF
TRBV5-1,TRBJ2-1,CASSFLAANEQFF
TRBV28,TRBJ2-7,CASWVSGRASYEQYF
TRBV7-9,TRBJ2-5,CASRKTDRRTQYF
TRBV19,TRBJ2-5,CASSTNRDVETQYF
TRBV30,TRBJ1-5,CAWSVLSSVSRDQPQHF
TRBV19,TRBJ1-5,CASSTITGAHNQPQHF
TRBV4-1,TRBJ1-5,CASSQALANQPQHF